The rows below give T cell receptor beta chains drawn from one sample of a study of OX40 agonist ivuxolimab in advanced cancers. Method: immunoSEQ multiplex PCR; TCRdb's copy keeps in-frame clones and lacks some. The table records 74,000 or so clones, approximately 89% of them present only once. The source material was CD4+ or CD8+ T cells sorted from blood, sampled in a trial of the OX40 agonist ivuxolimab. The source is an adult with an advanced solid tumor such as melanoma, head and neck, liver or kidney cancer. The CDR3 runs from the conserved cysteine through the conserved F or W. A D gene is named only where the DNA matches it firmly. Size tells how often a clone was seen (once, few, many) or the class of an expanded clone, and some rows leave it out.

D gene: .; clone size: .; J gene: TRBJ2-7; V gene: TRBV4-1; CDR3 DNA: TGCGCCAGCAGCCAACTCAGGCTGACAGGAGAGACCTACGAGCAGTACTTC; CDR3 protein: CASSQLRLTGETYEQYF
D gene: .; clone size: .; J gene: TRBJ1-6; V gene: TRBV9; CDR3 DNA: TGTGCCAGCAGCGTAGACTATGGTTCACCCCTCCACTTT; CDR3 protein: CASSVDYGSPLHF
D gene: .; clone size: .; J gene: TRBJ2-5; V gene: TRBV11-2; CDR3 DNA: TGTGCCAGCAGCTTGGACCCAGGGGAGACCCAGTACTTC; CDR3 protein: CASSLDPGETQYF
D gene: TRBD2; clone size: .; J gene: TRBJ2-2; V gene: TRBV19; CDR3 DNA: TGTGCCAGTAGTCCGACTAGCGGGGGGACCGGGGAGCTGTTTTTT; CDR3 protein: CASSPTSGGTGELFF
D gene: TRBD2; clone size: .; J gene: TRBJ2-7; V gene: TRBV5-1; CDR3 DNA: TGCGCCAGCAGCTTGGAGGGGGGACTAGCCACCTACGAGCAGTACTTC; CDR3 protein: CASSLEGGLATYEQYF
D gene: .; clone size: .; J gene: TRBJ2-6; V gene: TRBV5-1; CDR3 DNA: TGCGCCAGCAGCTTGGGTGTGGCCGGGGCCAACGTCCTGACTTTC; CDR3 protein: CASSLGVAGANVLTF
D gene: .; clone size: .; J gene: TRBJ1-2; V gene: TRBV19; CDR3 DNA: TGTGCCAGTAGTATCACTGGCAGTAACTATGGCTACACCTTC; CDR3 protein: CASSITGSNYGYTF
D gene: TRBD2; clone size: .; J gene: TRBJ2-1; V gene: TRBV18; CDR3 DNA: TGTGCCAGCTCACCACCCGGACTAGCCAAAGCCCATGAGCAGTTCTTC; CDR3 protein: CASSPPGLAKAHEQFF
D gene: .; clone size: few; J gene: TRBJ2-5; V gene: TRBV7-7; CDR3 DNA: TGTGCCAGCAGCTTAGGTCGAACAGCCAAAGAGACCCAGTACTTC; CDR3 protein: CASSLGRTAKETQYF
D gene: .; clone size: .; J gene: TRBJ1-4; V gene: TRBV18; CDR3 DNA: TGTGCCAGCTCACCAGGTGGTGGGGGCTCTAATGAAAAACTGTTTTTT; CDR3 protein: CASSPGGGGSNEKLFF
D gene: .; clone size: .; J gene: TRBJ1-1; V gene: TRBV5-4; CDR3 DNA: TGTGCCAGCAGCCTCACGACGGCAAGGAACACTGAAGCTTTCTTT; CDR3 protein: CASSLTTARNTEAFF
D gene: TRBD2; clone size: .; J gene: TRBJ2-1; V gene: TRBV6-4; CDR3 DNA: TGTGCCAGCACCTCGCTAGCGGGCGGTGAGCAGTTCTTC; CDR3 protein: CASTSLAGGEQFF
D gene: TRBD2; clone size: .; J gene: TRBJ2-2; V gene: TRBV7-9; CDR3 DNA: TGTGCCAGCAGCTTATCTACTAGCGGGAGTTCCGGGGAGCTGTTTTTT; CDR3 protein: CASSLSTSGSSGELFF
D gene: TRBD2; clone size: .; J gene: TRBJ2-1; V gene: TRBV7-9; CDR3 DNA: TGTGCCAGCAGCTTAGCTGGTAGCGGGGGGGCTGGCAATGAGCAGTTCTTC; CDR3 protein: CASSLAGSGGAGNEQFF
D gene: .; clone size: .; J gene: TRBJ1-2; V gene: TRBV27; CDR3 DNA: TGTGCCAGCAGTTTTTTCCCGACAGCCAGCTTCTATGGCTACACCTTC; CDR3 protein: CASSFFPTASFYGYTF
D gene: .; clone size: .; J gene: TRBJ2-2; V gene: TRBV10-1; CDR3 DNA: TGCGCCAGCTCCAGGGCGAACACCGGGGAGCTGTTTTTT; CDR3 protein: CASSRANTGELFF
D gene: TRBD2; clone size: .; J gene: TRBJ2-2; V gene: TRBV7-8; CDR3 DNA: TGTGCCAGCAGCCTACTAGCGGTGGCGAACACCGGGGAGCTGTTTTTT; CDR3 protein: CASSLLAVANTGELFF
D gene: .; clone size: .; J gene: TRBJ2-7; V gene: TRBV6-5; CDR3 DNA: TGTGCCAGCTCCACCTCACGCGAGCAGTACTTC; CDR3 protein: CASSTSREQYF
D gene: .; clone size: .; J gene: TRBJ2-7; V gene: TRBV7-2; CDR3 DNA: TGTGCCAGCAGCTTAGATCTCAGGGCCTCCTACGAGCAGTACTTC; CDR3 protein: CASSLDLRASYEQYF
D gene: TRBD1; clone size: .; J gene: TRBJ1-2; V gene: TRBV6-5; CDR3 DNA: TGTGCCAGCAGTCCTCAGGGACAGGGGGCCTATGGCTACACCTTC; CDR3 protein: CASSPQGQGAYGYTF
D gene: .; clone size: once; J gene: TRBJ2-2; V gene: TRBV2; CDR3 DNA: TGTGCCAGCAGCCCTACGAGGGTAGGGGCAACCGGGGAGCTGTTTTTT; CDR3 protein: CASSPTRVGATGELFF
D gene: .; clone size: .; J gene: TRBJ2-3; V gene: TRBV9; CDR3 DNA: TGTGCCAGCAGCGTGACAGGCTATAGCACAGATACGCAGTATTTT; CDR3 protein: CASSVTGYSTDTQYF
D gene: TRBD2; clone size: .; J gene: TRBJ2-5; V gene: TRBV9; CDR3 DNA: TGTGCCAGCAGCGACCTAGCGGGCCCTGGGGAGACCCAGTACTTC; CDR3 protein: CASSDLAGPGETQYF
D gene: .; clone size: .; J gene: TRBJ1-1; V gene: TRBV19; CDR3 DNA: TGTGCCAGTAGTGGAGCAGGGATCGTTGAAGCTTTCTTT; CDR3 protein: CASSGAGIVEAFF
D gene: TRBD1; clone size: .; J gene: TRBJ1-2; V gene: TRBV4-2; CDR3 DNA: TGTGCCAGCAGCCAAGATCTTCCAGGGGGGAATGGCTACACCTTC; CDR3 protein: CASSQDLPGGNGYTF
D gene: TRBD1; clone size: .; J gene: TRBJ2-2; V gene: TRBV5-1; CDR3 DNA: TGCGCCAGCAGCTTCGGGACAGGGAGCACCGGGGAGCTGTTTTTT; CDR3 protein: CASSFGTGSTGELFF
D gene: TRBD2; clone size: .; J gene: TRBJ2-7; V gene: TRBV15; CDR3 DNA: TGTGCCACCAGCAACCCACTAGCGGGAGCTCGGGGCGAGCAGTACTTC; CDR3 protein: CATSNPLAGARGEQYF
D gene: .; clone size: once; J gene: TRBJ2-1; V gene: TRBV6-6; CDR3 DNA: TGTGCCAGCACAAAAGGGGGGAGCTCCTACAATGAGCAGTTCTTC; CDR3 protein: CASTKGGSSYNEQFF
D gene: .; clone size: .; J gene: TRBJ1-1; V gene: TRBV7-9; CDR3 DNA: TGTGCCAGCGGCTTTGAGTGGGTCGGCACTGAAGCTTTCTTT; CDR3 protein: CASGFEWVGTEAFF
D gene: TRBD1; clone size: .; J gene: TRBJ2-1; V gene: TRBV29-1; CDR3 DNA: TGCAGCGTCAGGGGGTCCTTCCTCAATGAGCAGTTCTTC; CDR3 protein: CSVRGSFLNEQFF
D gene: .; clone size: .; J gene: TRBJ2-1; V gene: TRBV29-1; CDR3 DNA: TGCAGCGCCTACACCCGCAGGGAGCAGTTCTTC; CDR3 protein: CSAYTRREQFF